These 3 T cell receptor beta chains came from one sample sequenced in a study of breast tumors, draining lymph nodes, adjacent tissues. TCRdb reanalysed the multiplex PCR reads using MiXCR and keeps one entry per CDR3 protein. The sample shows tens of thousands of distinct CDR3 sequences, 23% of them seen only once. What was sequenced was breast tumor tissue. The receptors originated from a female donor with breast cancer. Some clones in this sample may be carry-over from other donors' samples.

This clonotype ranks as medium-sized. The chain joins TRBV10-3 to TRBJ1-5; 9 bases fit TRBD1. V was clipped by 5 bases and J by 5 bases; unmatched bases: 4. The CDR3 has 14 amino acids. Germline loops: CDR1 ENHRY, CDR2 SYGVKD. CDR3 loop: CAISRTGADQPQHF. Written as DNA, the CDR3 is TGTGCCATCAGTCGGACAGGGGCCGATCAGCCCCAGCATTTT.

There are many counts of this clonotype. The chain joins TRBV10-3 to TRBJ2-2; TRBD1 matches at 10 bases. This CDR3 contains 13 residues. Germline values: CDR1 ENHRY, CDR2 SYGVKD. V was clipped by 10 bases and J by 4 bases; unmatched bases: 3. CDR3 bases: TGTGCCACCAGGACAGGGGGCACCGGGGAGCTGTTTTTT. Amino acids: CATRTGGTGELFF.

The chain is built from TRBV6-1 and TRBJ2-1, with TRBD2 identical over 8 bases. The CDR3 has 13 residues. Germline CDR1 MNHNS, CDR2 SASEGT. With V trimmed by 5 bases and J by 12 bases, 9 bases remained unmatched. CDR3 in DNA: TGTGCCAGCAGTCAGACTAGCAGCGGGGGGCAGTTCTTC. This translates into CASSQTSSGGQFF.